The 20 T cell receptor beta chains below come from one sample, sequenced in a study of response to subunit inactivated influenza vaccine. TCRdb ran MiXCR on the RT-PCR reads and lists one entry per CDR3 protein. Of hundreds of thousands of distinct CDR3 sequences listed, 10% to 15% were seen once; the top ten hold around 9.6%. The specimen was PBMCs from blood, collected on the day of vaccination. The receptor source for this set is a man over 45 who received an inactivated influenza vaccine.

In its sample, this clonotype was seen a few times. One end of the junction does not line up with germline, which may come from a read error. V is TRBV7-2 and J is TRBJ2-1; 13 nucleotides line up with TRBD2. The germline CDR1 and CDR2 sequences are SGHTA and FQGNSA. This CDR3 contains 14 residues. CDR3 nucleotide sequence: TGTGCCAGCAGCCCACTCCCCGGGACTAGCGGGATTCTCTTC. It encodes CASSPLPGTSGILF.

The CDR3 bases are TGTGCCAGCAGTTACTCGATGGGACTCTCTGGGGCCAACGTCCTGACTTTC. Translation: CASSYSMGLSGANVLTF. The rearrangement links TRBV6-5 to TRBJ2-6; D possibly corresponds to TRBD2 (6 bases). V lost 0 bases to trimming and J lost 0 bases, with 9 bases between them. Germline-derived CDR1 and CDR2 are MNHEY and SVGAGI. This CDR3 has 17 residues.

The chain links TRBV10-3 to TRBJ2-7, with TRBD2 identical over 8 bases. The germline V gene has CDR1 ENHRY and CDR2 SYGVKD. This CDR3 has 16 residues. The ends lost 0 bases at V and 4 bases at J; junction bases unmatched: 8. As DNA, the CDR3 is TGTGCCATCAGTGAGTCCCTTAGCGGGAATCGGTACGAGCAGTACTTC. Translating it yields CAISESLSGNRYEQYF.

V usage is TRBV28 and J usage is TRBJ2-1, with 9 positions matching TRBD1. V was pared by 6 bases and J by 7 bases, with 13 bases of the junction left unmatched. The CDR3 totals 16 residues. Germline V gene lookup returns CDR1 MDHEN and CDR2 SYDVKM. CDR3 bases: TGTGCCAGCAGCCCAGGTGTGACAGGGGGTAGGAATGAGCAGTTCTTC. Its protein is CASSPGVTGGRNEQFF.

The V call is TRBV18, the J call TRBJ1-1, with a possible D match to TRBD1 (5 bases). The V end lost 4 bases, the J end lost 2 bases, and 11 bases lay between the germline ends. The CDR3 spans 14 residues. Germline CDR1 KGHSH, CDR2 LQKENI. CDR3 nucleotide sequence: TGTGCCAGCTCACGCCTTAGGGGAAACACTGAAGCTTTCTTT. Translated, it gives CASSRLRGNTEAFF.

This clonotype was detected a few times. The chain uses TRBV11-2 and TRBJ2-3; the D is unclear. Between the trimmed V and J ends, which lost 1 base and 6 bases, there was a span of 8 bases. The CDR3 is made up of 13 amino acids. CDR1 SGHAT and CDR2 FQNNGV come from the germline V gene. CDR3 DNA: TGTGCCAGCAGCTTAGGGGATTTCGATACGCAGTATTTT. This codes for CASSLGDFDTQYF.

This clonotype was recorded many times. The rearrangement uses TRBV15 and TRBJ1-5, with D unresolved. The CDR3 has 14 amino acids. V was clipped by 4 bases and J by 4 bases, with 11 bases between them. Germline-derived CDR1 and CDR2 are LNHNV and YYDKDF (reference sequence). The CDR3 protein is CATSTNKPNQPQHF. The CDR3 DNA is TGTGCCACCAGCACCAACAAGCCTAATCAGCCCCAGCATTTT.

This chain joins TRBV29-1 and TRBJ1-1, with 9 bases identical to TRBD1. Germline CDR1 reads SQVTM; CDR2 reads ANQGSEA. Trimming cost V 2 bases and J 5 bases; bases outside gene matches: 3. The CDR3 length is 13 residues. CDR3 coding DNA: TGCAGCGTTGAAACGACAGGGGGTACTGAAGCTTTCTTT. This sequence encodes CSVETTGGTEAFF.

At least ten counts were recorded for this clonotype. This rearrangement joins TRBV7-8 to TRBJ2-3; no clear D. The CDR3 sequence is 14 residues long. V was clipped by 2 bases and J by 4 bases, with 10 bases between them. The V gene's germline CDR1 is SGHVS and CDR2 FQNEAQ. CDR3 protein: CASSLRVIADTQYF. The CDR3 region has the DNA TGTGCCAGCAGCTTAAGGGTGATTGCAGATACGCAGTATTTT.

The chain combines TRBV10-3 with TRBJ2-1; D gene uncertain. The CDR3 spans 16 residues. V dropped 4 bases and J dropped 0 bases, with 13 bases sitting between them. The germline gives CDR1 ENHRY, CDR2 SYGVKD. CDR3 sequence reads: CAISGQLSSSYNEQFF. DNA of the CDR3: TGTGCCATCAGTGGTCAGCTTTCCAGCTCCTACAATGAGCAGTTCTTC.

The chain has TRBV7-9 and TRBJ2-5; 11 bases map to TRBD2. CDR1 is SEHNR and CDR2 is FQNEAQ in the germline V gene (reference sequence). The CDR3 spans 15 residues. V lost 11 bases and J lost 5; bases outside the gene matches: 13. The CDR3 here is CAGQVAGGPQETQYF. CDR3 DNA: TGTGCCGGCCAAGTAGCGGGAGGGCCCCAGGAGACCCAGTACTTC.

This clonotype has a count of ten or more. The chain is built from TRBV2 and TRBJ1-1; no reliable D call. CDR1 is SNHLY, CDR2 FYNNEI, per germline. The V end lost 2 bases, the J end lost 5 bases, and 12 bases lay between the germline ends. The CDR3 extends over 14 amino acids. CDR3 coding DNA: TGTGCCAGCAGTGAACCAGTGGTGGGGACTGAAGCTTTCTTT. This gives the protein CASSEPVVGTEAFF.

J is TRBJ2-4 and V is TRBV6-2 or TRBV6-3, with D possibly TRBD2 on 5 matching bases. The CDR3 contains 11 residues. CDR1 MNHEY and CDR2 SVGEGT come from the germline V gene. V lost 8 bases and J lost 6, with 8 bases in between. CDR3 sequence (DNA): TGTGCCAGCGGACTGGGAAACATTCAGTACTTC. Translation gives CASGLGNIQYF.

V usage is TRBV7-2 and J usage is TRBJ1-4, with D tentatively TRBD1 (5 bases). V lost 4 bases and J lost 3, with 12 bases in between. The CDR3 contains 15 residues. Germline loops: CDR1 SGHTA, CDR2 FQGNSA. CDR3 protein: CASSSTGASNEKLFF. The CDR3 DNA reads as TGTGCCAGCAGCTCCACAGGAGCCTCTAATGAAAAACTGTTTTTT.

This clonotype was counted a few times. This chain joins TRBV19 and TRBJ2-7, with 7 bases lining up with TRBD2. The CDR3 loop spans 13 amino acids. Germline CDR1 LNHDA, CDR2 SQIVND (reference sequence). V was pared by 2 bases and J by 3 bases, with 1 base of the junction left unmatched. CDR3 sequence reads: CASSILADYEQYF. The CDR3 region has the DNA TGTGCCAGTAGTATACTAGCGGACTACGAGCAGTACTTC. Supplemented by reference TRBV19 and TRBJ2-7, the full variable domain reads DGGITQSPKYLFRKEGQNVTLSCEQNLNHDAMYWYRQDPGQGLRLIYYSQIVNDFQKGDIAEGYSVSREKKESFPLTVTSAQKNPTAFYLCASSILADYEQYFGPGTRLTVT.

This clonotype was observed a few times. This chain links TRBV6-5 with TRBJ1-2; D gene uncertain. CDR1 is MNHEY and CDR2 is SVGAGI in the germline V gene. CDR3 length: 11 amino acids. V was pared by 5 bases and J by 10 bases, with 11 bases between. CDR3 protein: CASSPGPFYTF. Written as DNA, the CDR3 is TGTGCCAGCAGTCCCGGACCCTTCTACACCTTC.

This clonotype was recorded many times. The CDR3, as DNA: TGCGCCAGCAGCCAAGAAGCTAACTACCAAGAGACCCAGTACTTC. As protein: CASSQEANYQETQYF. This chain uses TRBV4-1 with TRBJ2-5; D is unclear. The germline gives CDR1 MGHRA, CDR2 YSYEKL. The CDR3 runs to 15 residues. Trimming stripped 0 bases from V and 0 bases from J, with 8 bases between.

This clonotype was recorded many times. The chain uses TRBV5-5 and TRBJ2-1, with D maybe TRBD2 (6 bases). V shed 1 base and J shed 1 base, with 12 bases lying between them. The CDR3 runs to 16 residues. CDR1 and CDR2 from the germline V gene are SGHKS and YYEKEE (reference sequence). Here the CDR3 reads CASSLSGTPSYNEQFF. The CDR3 nucleotides are TGTGCCAGCAGCTTGAGTGGGACTCCATCCTACAATGAGCAGTTCTTC.

The chain recombines TRBV7-2 with TRBJ1-1; 7 bases are a match to TRBD1. The CDR3 is 15 amino acids. The germline V gene has CDR1 SGHTA and CDR2 FQGNSA. V shed 6 bases and J 2 bases; nucleotides not matched to a gene: 9. This CDR3 reads CASRNRDRLNTEAFF. In nucleotides, the CDR3 is TGTGCCAGCAGAAACCGGGACAGACTTAACACTGAAGCTTTCTTT.

This clonotype was seen a handful of times. The chain uses TRBV29-1 and TRBJ2-5; D ambiguous. CDR3 length equals 10 residues. V was cut by 6 bases and J by 5 bases, with 7 bases left in between. Germline V lookup: CDR1 SQVTM, CDR2 ANQGSEA. The DNA for the CDR3 is TGCAGCGTATTTTTTGAGACCCAGTACTTC. It specifies CSVFFETQYF.